Sequencing of this T cell receptor beta chain was carried out in a study of T cell responses to AZD1222 COVID-19 vaccine (dated by TCRdb to about 2021). Regarding the complete study: Because spike-specific TCR depth and breadth did not differ between the two schedules, AZD1222 recipients who got a second dose at roughly 4 weeks were pooled with those who got a second dose at roughly 12 weeks. TCR sequencing was performed for 230 to 250 trial participants, of whom about 200 were given two doses of AZD1222 and around 25 were given two doses of MenACWY control vaccine. Enrollment into the trials was organized by age into subgroups of 18-55, 56-69 and 70-plus years, and those subgroups contained roughly 140, 27 and 60 TCR-sequenced participants, respectively.

What the research found in general, with its limitations: Because no day 14 peak-response samples were available, the repertoires could be characterized only after the peak T cell response. A significant rise in spike-specific TCR breadth and depth was observed after two AZD1222 doses relative to day 0 and relative to MenACWY recipients. Most participants were white British and females outnumbered males, and the authors suggested that clonal diversity may have been underestimated. In the small 56-69-year group, the increase in depth fell short of significance, most likely because of low power. Only a handful of AZD1222 recipients were SARS-CoV-2 seropositive at baseline, limiting conclusions about previously exposed vaccinees. Reportedly, close to half of the unique spike-specific TCRs recognized epitopes lying outside the regions that are mutated in the B.1.351 and B.1.1.7 variants. The whole spike protein was spanned by vaccine-associated CD4 TCRs, and dominant responses were seen in regions 160-218 and 743-854.

The CDR3 regions of human TCRbeta chains were subjected to immunosequencing. The authors' pipeline ran thus. TCRs in the repertoires were matched against a reference library of SARS-CoV-2-specific TCRs that had been generated with the MIRA antigen-specificity platform. Breadth was defined as the fraction of unique TCRs that were SARS-CoV-2-associated, and depth was defined as the fraction of total T cells that were SARS-CoV-2-associated. Using the MIRA data, each spike-specific TCR was mapped to the spike region that the TCR reacts to and placed in a CD4 or CD8 class. Log10-transformed breadth and depth values were compared by one-way ANOVA with Sidak's multiple comparisons tests. This immuneACCESS table, as held by TCRdb, lists in-frame sequences with V and J called but not all clones. Of the missing ones, under half trace to an unresolved V gene in checked studies; the others have no known cause. For V, J and clone size, that table is used; D and trimming come from the DNA. The table for this sample lists approximately 74,000 clones; roughly 85% of them were counted only once. The biggest ten clones account for about 3.1% of the sample.

In light of the paper, this sample's time point label describes: baseline before first vaccination. Samples from vaccinated people were obtained from the UK trials COV001 and COV002, which included a single-blind randomized controlled phase 2/3 trial of AZD1222 (ChAdOx1 nCoV-19) in healthy adults. For TCRbeta chain sequencing, PBMC samples were collected from trial participants at day 0 and at day 28 after the second dose. Between the V and J ends, shortened by 4 bases and 4 bases respectively, the junction contains 13 bases. From its cysteine to its phenylalanine, the CDR3 spans 13 amino acids. Only the CDR3 region is kept as DNA, spanning 39 bases read in frame from base 1. CDR1 GTSNPN and CDR2 SVGIG are derived from the germline V gene (reference sequence). Concerning this clone itself: Its recognized antigen is unknown. No much larger clone is present one base from it, and per-base qualities are unavailable.

The origin of this receptor is an adult in good health. The V and J genes are TRBV30 and TRBJ1-1; a tentative D call is TRBD1 (5 bases match). The sample here was peripheral blood, taken on day 0 of AZD1222 vaccination. The CDR3 region reads CAWTLTGGTEAFF. The nucleotide sequence is TGTGCCTGGACCTTGACCGGGGGCACTGAAGCTTTCTTT.